The clone carrying this T cell receptor beta chain was counted at least ten times. MiXCR, applied by TCRdb to the RT-PCR reads, yields one record per CDR3 protein. The repertoire consists of about 180,000 distinct CDR3 sequences, with about a tenth occurring once and the leading ten covering under 13%. The data originate from a study of response to subunit inactivated influenza vaccine. The sample consisted of non-naive T cells sorted from PBMCs, taken on the day of vaccination. This clonotype was sampled from a man aged 45-60 years who received an inactivated influenza vaccine.

Here the CDR3 reads CASYGTAKYNEQFF. The CDR3, as DNA: TGTGCCAGCTACGGGACAGCTAAATACAATGAGCAGTTCTTC. The gene calls are TRBV28 and TRBJ2-1, with TRBD1 identical over 7 bases. CDR3 length: 14 residues. Losses at the gene ends were 8 bases for V and 4 bases for J; bases not matched to a gene: 8. CDR1 and CDR2 (germline): MDHEN, SYDVKM.